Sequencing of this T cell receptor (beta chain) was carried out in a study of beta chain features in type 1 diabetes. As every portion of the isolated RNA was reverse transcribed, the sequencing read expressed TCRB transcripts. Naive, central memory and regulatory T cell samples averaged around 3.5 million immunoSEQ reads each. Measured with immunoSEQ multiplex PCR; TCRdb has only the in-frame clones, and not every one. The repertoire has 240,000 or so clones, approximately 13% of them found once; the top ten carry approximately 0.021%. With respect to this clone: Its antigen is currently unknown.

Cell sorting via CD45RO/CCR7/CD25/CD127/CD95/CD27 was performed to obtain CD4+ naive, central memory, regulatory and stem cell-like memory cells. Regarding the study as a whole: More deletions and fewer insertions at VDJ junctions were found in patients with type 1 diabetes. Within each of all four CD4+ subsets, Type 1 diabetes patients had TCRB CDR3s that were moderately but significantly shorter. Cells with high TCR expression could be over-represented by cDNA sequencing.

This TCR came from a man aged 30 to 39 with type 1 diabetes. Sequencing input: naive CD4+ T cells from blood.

The CDR3 region is CASTKSGSREETQYF. The CDR3 DNA reads as TGCGCCAGCACCAAGAGCGGGTCCCGGGAGGAGACCCAGTACTTC. V and J are TRBV5-1 and TRBJ2-5; D possibly corresponds to TRBD2 (6 bases). Germline V CDR1 and CDR2: SGHRS, YFSETQ. CDR3 length equals 15 residues. The V end lost 6 bases, the J end lost 5 bases, and 20 bases lay between the germline ends.